This T cell receptor (beta chain) was recorded in a study of molecular identifiers for immune sequencing clone quantification. Study overall: Naive CD8 RNA (about 20,000 or 100,000 cells) was divided into five aliquots, with four sequenced.

Previously described methods and listed TCR primers were employed for the bulk TCR libraries. Via MiXCR, TCRdb re-called the PCR reads, giving one row per CDR3 protein. The repertoire holds 490,000 or so distinct CDR3 sequences, about a quarter seen once, with approximately 0.8% in the top ten. This CDR3 spans 15 amino acids. The V and J ends lost 5 bases and 5 bases respectively, with 18 bases between them. Germline values: CDR1 ENHRY, CDR2 SYGVKD. This clonotype was counted a few times. Its specificity is not known. Naive CD8 T cells were picked out by sorting for CD8+CD4-CCR7+CD45RA+. Whole-study findings and limits: Clones above 20 RNA copies held over 97% of effector molecules, under 1% in naive cells.

The source of this sequence is a human donor in good health. Some libraries in this study had Jurkat cell RNA spiked in. Specimen: naive CD8+ T cells from blood, with Jurkat cell RNA spiked in. The subset is: FACS-sorted CD8+CD4-CCR7+CD45RA+ naive T cells. The rearrangement uses TRBV10-3 and TRBJ1-1, with D perhaps TRBD1 (6 bases). CDR3: CAISNLGGGDTEAFF. CDR3 nucleotides: TGTGCCATCAGTAACTTAGGGGGGGGTGATACTGAAGCTTTCTTT.